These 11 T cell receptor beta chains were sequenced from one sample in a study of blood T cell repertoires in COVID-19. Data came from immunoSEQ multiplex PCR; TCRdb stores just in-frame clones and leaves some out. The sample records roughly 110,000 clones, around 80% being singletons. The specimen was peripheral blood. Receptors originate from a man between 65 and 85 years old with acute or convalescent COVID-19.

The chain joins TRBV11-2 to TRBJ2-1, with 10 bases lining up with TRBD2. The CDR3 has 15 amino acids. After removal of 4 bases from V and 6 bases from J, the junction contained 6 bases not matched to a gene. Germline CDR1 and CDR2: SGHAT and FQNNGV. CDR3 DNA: TGTGCCAGCAGCTCGGGACTAGCGAGGGTCAATGAGCAGTTCTTC. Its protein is CASSSGLARVNEQFF. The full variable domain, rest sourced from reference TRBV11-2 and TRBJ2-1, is EAGVAQSPRYKIIEKRQSVAFWCNPISGHATLYWYQQILGQGPKLLIQFQNNGVVDDSQLPKDRFSAERLKGVDSTLKIQPAKLEDSAVYLCASSSGLARVNEQFFGPGTRLTVL.

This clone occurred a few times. CDR3 nucleotide sequence: TGTGCCAGCAGTTTATGGCGGGGGGGTGGTTCCTATAATTCACCCCTCCACTTT. Translated: CASSLWRGGGSYNSPLHF. The chain couples TRBV28 to TRBJ1-6; possible D gene TRBD1, 5 bases. Germline V gene data show CDR1 as MDHEN and CDR2 as SYDVKM. The germline V and J ends were trimmed by 0 bases and 1 base, with 13 bases remaining between them. The CDR3 spans 18 residues.

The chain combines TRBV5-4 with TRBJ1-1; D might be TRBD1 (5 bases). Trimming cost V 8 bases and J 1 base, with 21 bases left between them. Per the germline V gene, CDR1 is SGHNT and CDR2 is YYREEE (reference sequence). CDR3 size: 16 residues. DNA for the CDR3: TGTGCCAGTGGTTGGTATGGGTTGACAGCGAACACTGAAGCTTTCTTT. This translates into CASGWYGLTANTEAFF.

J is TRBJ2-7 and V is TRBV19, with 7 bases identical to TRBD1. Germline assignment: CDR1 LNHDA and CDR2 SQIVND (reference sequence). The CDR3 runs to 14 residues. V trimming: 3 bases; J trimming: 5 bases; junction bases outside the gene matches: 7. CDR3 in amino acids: CASSISTGVHEQYF. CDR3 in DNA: TGTGCCAGTAGTATCTCCACAGGGGTTCACGAGCAGTACTTC.

The DNA of the CDR3 is TGTGCCAGCAGGGACAGGGTCTCCTACGAGCAGTACTTC. It encodes CASRDRVSYEQYF. The rearrangement joins TRBV13 to TRBJ2-7, with TRBD1 matching 8 bases. The ends lost 6 bases at V and 0 bases at J; junction bases unmatched: 1. The CDR3 totals 13 residues. Germline V lookup: CDR1 PRHDT, CDR2 FYEKMQ (reference sequence).

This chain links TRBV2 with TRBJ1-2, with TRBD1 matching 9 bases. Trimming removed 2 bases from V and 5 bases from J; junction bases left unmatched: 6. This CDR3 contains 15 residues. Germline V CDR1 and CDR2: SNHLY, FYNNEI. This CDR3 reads CASSERDREWYGYTF. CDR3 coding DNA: TGTGCCAGCAGTGAAAGGGACAGGGAATGGTATGGCTACACCTTC.

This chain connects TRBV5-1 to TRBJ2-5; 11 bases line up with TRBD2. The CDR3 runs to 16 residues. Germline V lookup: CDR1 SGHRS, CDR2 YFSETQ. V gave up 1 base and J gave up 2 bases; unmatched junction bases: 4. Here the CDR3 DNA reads TGCGCCAGCAGCTTGTCGCTAGCGGGGGGTCAAGAGACCCAGTACTTC. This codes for CASSLSLAGGQETQYF.

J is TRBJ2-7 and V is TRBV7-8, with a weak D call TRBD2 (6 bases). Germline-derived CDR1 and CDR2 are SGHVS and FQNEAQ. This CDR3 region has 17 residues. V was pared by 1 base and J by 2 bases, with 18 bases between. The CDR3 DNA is TGTGCCAGCAGCTTAGGCACCGGGGGTCATGGAGCCTACGAGCAGTACTTC. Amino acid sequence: CASSLGTGGHGAYEQYF.

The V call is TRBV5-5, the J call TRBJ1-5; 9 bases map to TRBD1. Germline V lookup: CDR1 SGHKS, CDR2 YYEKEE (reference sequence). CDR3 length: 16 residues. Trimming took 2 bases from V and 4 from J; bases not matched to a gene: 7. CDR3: CASSFSRGQGNQPQHF. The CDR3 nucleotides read TGTGCCAGCAGCTTTTCAAGGGGACAGGGTAATCAGCCCCAGCATTTT.

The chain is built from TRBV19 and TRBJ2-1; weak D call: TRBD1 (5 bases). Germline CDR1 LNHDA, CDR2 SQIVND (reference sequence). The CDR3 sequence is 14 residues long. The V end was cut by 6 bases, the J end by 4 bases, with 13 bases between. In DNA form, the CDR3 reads TGTGCCAGTAGGCAGGGCCAAACTTACAATGAGCAGTTCTTC. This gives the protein CASRQGQTYNEQFF.

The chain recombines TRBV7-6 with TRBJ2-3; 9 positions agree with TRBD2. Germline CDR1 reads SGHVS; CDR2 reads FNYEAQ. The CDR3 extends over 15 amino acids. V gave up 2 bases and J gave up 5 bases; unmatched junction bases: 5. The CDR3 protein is CASSLLAGGIDTQYF. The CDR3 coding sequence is TGTGCCAGCAGCTTACTGGCGGGGGGGATAGATACGCAGTATTTT. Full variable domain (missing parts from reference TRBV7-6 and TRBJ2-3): GAGVSQSPRYKVTKRGQDVALRCDPISGHVSLYWYRQALGQGPEFLTYFNYEAQQDKSGLPNDRFSAERPEGSISTLTIQRTEQRDSAMYRCASSLLAGGIDTQYFGPGTRLTVL.